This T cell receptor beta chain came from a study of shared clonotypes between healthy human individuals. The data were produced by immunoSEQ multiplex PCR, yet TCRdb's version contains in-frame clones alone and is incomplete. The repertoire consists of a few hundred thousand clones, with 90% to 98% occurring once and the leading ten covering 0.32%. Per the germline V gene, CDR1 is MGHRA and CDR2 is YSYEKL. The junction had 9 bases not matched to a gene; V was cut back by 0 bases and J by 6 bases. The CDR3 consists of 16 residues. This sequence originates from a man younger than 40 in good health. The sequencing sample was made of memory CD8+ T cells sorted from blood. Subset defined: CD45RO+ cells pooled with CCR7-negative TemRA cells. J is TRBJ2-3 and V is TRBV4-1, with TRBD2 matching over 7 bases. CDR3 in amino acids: CASSQETVVLADTQYF. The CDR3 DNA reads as TGCGCCAGCAGCCAAGAAACAGTAGTACTAGCGGATACGCAGTATTTT.